The present TCR beta chain was sequenced within a study of CD8 T cells in ankylosing spondylitis. Findings and limits, study-wide: Disease-linked clones reportedly concentrated significantly in matched ankylosing spondylitis synovial fluid. A TCR beta motif made of fewer than ten highly homologous variants seemed typical of ankylosing spondylitis blood. As for the disease-linked clones, they showed a CD8+ phenotype and occurred at relatively low frequencies in peripheral blood. Earlier literature documents some of the motif variants in reactive arthritis synovial fluid and blood.

The CDR3 extends over 11 residues, inclusive of both ends. Germline lookup yields CDR1 SNHLY and CDR2 FYNNEI. MiXCR, applied by TCRdb to the 5' RACE reads, yields one record per CDR3 protein. The sample lists under 150,000 distinct CDR3 sequences, more than 7% occurring once. This clonotype came up many times. No antigen is known for it. This likely comes from a read error, as the CDR3 has no conserved phenylalanine or tryptophan at its end. Because the CDR3's place on the DNA is in doubt, the DNA is left out and the CDR3 is given as listed by TCRdb. Sequencing used synovial fluid, either unsorted or a sorted T cell fraction (not recorded which). The TCR comes from a male donor with ankylosing spondylitis. The chain couples TRBV2 to TRBJ2-1; TRBD1 is taken as the D call from the table, unchecked against the DNA. The CDR3 sequence is CASSEPGPGVI.